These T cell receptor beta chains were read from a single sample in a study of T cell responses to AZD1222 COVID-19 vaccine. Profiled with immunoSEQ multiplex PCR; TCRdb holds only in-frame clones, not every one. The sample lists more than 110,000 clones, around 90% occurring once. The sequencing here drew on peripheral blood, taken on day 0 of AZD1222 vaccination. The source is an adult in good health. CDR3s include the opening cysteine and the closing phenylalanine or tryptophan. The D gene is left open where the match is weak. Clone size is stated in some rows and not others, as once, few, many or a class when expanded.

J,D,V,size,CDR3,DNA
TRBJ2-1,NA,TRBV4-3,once,CASSSASENNEQFF,TGCGCCAGCAGTTCGGCTAGCGAGAACAATGAGCAGTTCTTC
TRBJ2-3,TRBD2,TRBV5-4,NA,CASSRFVGGDTQYF,TGTGCCAGCAGCCGCTTCGTGGGGGGGGATACGCAGTATTTT
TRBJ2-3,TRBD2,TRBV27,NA,CASSPLAGGFTDTQYF,TGTGCCAGCAGCCCACTAGCGGGAGGGTTCACAGATACGCAGTATTTT
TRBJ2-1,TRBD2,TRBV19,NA,CASRLAGNKNEQFF,TGTGCCAGTCGACTAGCGGGTAATAAGAATGAGCAGTTCTTC
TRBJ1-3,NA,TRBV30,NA,CAWSAITGLGSGNTIYF,TGTGCCTGGAGTGCCATTACAGGCTTAGGCTCTGGAAACACCATATATTTT
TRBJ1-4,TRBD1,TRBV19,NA,CASSTQGADEKLFF,TGTGCCAGTAGTACCCAGGGGGCAGATGAAAAACTGTTTTTT
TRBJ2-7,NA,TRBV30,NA,CAWSRGSYEQYF,TGTGCCTGGAGCAGGGGCTCCTACGAGCAGTACTTC
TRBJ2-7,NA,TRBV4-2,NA,CASSQGHSGYRGEQYF,TGTGCCAGCAGCCAAGGCCACTCGGGCTATCGCGGCGAGCAGTACTTC
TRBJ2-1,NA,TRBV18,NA,CASSPWDSGSGNEQFF,TGTGCCAGCTCACCTTGGGACAGCGGGAGTGGGAATGAGCAGTTCTTC
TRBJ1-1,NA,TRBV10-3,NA,CAISEGNTEAFF,TGTGCCATCAGTGAAGGGAACACTGAAGCTTTCTTT
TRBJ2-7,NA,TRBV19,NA,CASSQGSDEQYF,TGTGCCAGTAGCCAGGGTTCCGACGAGCAGTACTTC
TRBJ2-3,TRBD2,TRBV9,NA,CASSVGITSGSTDTQYF,TGTGCCAGCAGCGTAGGTATCACTAGCGGTAGCACAGATACGCAGTATTTT
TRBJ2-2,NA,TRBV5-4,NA,CASSLGLTGELFF,TGTGCCAGCAGCTTGGGACTCACCGGGGAGCTGTTTTTT
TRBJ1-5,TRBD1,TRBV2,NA,CASSPGTGLYQPQHF,TGTGCCAGCAGTCCCGGGACAGGGCTTTATCAGCCCCAGCATTTT
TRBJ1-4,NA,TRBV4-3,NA,CASSQGEKLFF,TGCGCCAGCAGCCAGGGTGAAAAACTGTTTTTT
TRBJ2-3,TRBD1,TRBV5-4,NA,CASSLGTGGSTDTQYF,TGTGCCAGCAGCTTGGGGACAGGGGGAAGCACAGATACGCAGTATTTT
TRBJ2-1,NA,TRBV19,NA,CASRLAVLSYNEQFF,TGTGCCAGTAGATTAGCGGTCCTCTCCTACAATGAGCAGTTCTTC
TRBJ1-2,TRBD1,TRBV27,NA,CASSLTGTGGGYTF,TGTGCCAGCAGTTTAACCGGGACAGGGGGAGGCTACACCTTC
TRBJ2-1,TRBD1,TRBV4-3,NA,CASSQDPGGGTGGIDEQFF,TGCGCCAGCAGCCAAGATCCGGGAGGGGGGACAGGGGGTATTGATGAGCAGTTCTTC
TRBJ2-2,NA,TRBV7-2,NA,CASSLGALAVGPGELFF,TGTGCCAGCAGCCTGGGGGCCCTAGCGGTCGGTCCCGGGGAGCTGTTTTTT
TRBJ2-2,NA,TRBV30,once,CAWSSTTGELFF,TGTGCCTGGAGTTCCACCACCGGGGAGCTGTTTTTT
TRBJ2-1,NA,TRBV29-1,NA,CSVRDSSSSYNEQFF,TGCAGCGTTCGGGACTCTTCCAGCTCCTACAATGAGCAGTTCTTC